The TCR beta chain described here comes from a study of OX40 agonist ivuxolimab in advanced cancers. Study information: The treatment was a fully human IgG2 OX40 agonist, ivuxolimab. Patients assigned to dose escalation were diagnosed with hepatocellular carcinoma, melanoma, renal cell or head and neck cancer. Overall study findings and caveats: Both blood CD4+ and CD8+ T cells showed clonal growth by week 6 at 0.1 to 3.0 mg/kg.

With regard to this clone: The antigen remains unidentified.

Germline assignment: CDR1 SGDLS and CDR2 YYNGEE. The CDR3 has 15 residues. Trimming shortened V by 4 bases and J by 6 bases, and 19 bases separated the two germline ends. The protocol was immunoSEQ multiplex PCR, while the TCRdb copy is restricted to in-frame clones and leaves out a portion. The profile shows about 31,000 clones, over 80% of them singletons. The clonotype originates from an adult with an advanced solid tumor such as melanoma, head and neck, liver or kidney cancer. The chain combines TRBV9 with TRBJ1-1, with D tentatively TRBD1 (6 bases). Sequenced material: CD4+ or CD8+ T cells sorted from blood, taken in a trial of the OX40 agonist ivuxolimab. The CDR3: CASSTQPTGTAEAFF. In DNA, the CDR3 is TGTGCCAGCAGCACCCAACCTACAGGGACGGCTGAAGCTTTCTTT.